This T cell receptor beta chain is drawn from a study of quantifying T cell responses using KT2 cells. Study-level background: Reverse transcription used primers in the TCR alpha and beta constant regions.

A single-stranded UMI oligo with SP2 sequence was ligated to cDNA 3' ends. The first PCR ran approximately 4 cycles with an equimolar RC1.1 and RC1.2 beta primer mix. TCRdb independently ran MiXCR on the UMI-ligation and nested PCR reads; one entry per CDR3 protein. This sample has 40,000 to 50,000 distinct CDR3 sequences, with over 15% found just once. CDR3 length: 17 amino acids. This clonotype was seen many times. The sample comprised PBMCs spiked with cells of the T cell clone KT2. This chain links TRBV21-1 with TRBJ2-7; TRBD1, the table's D call, lacks a check against the DNA. TRBV21-1 is recorded as a pseudogene. The receptor comes from a human donor. Here the CDR3 reads CASSKRGDTGGHYEQYF. The CDR3 DNA sequence: TGTGCCAGCAGCAAACGAGGAGACACAGGGGGACACTACGAGCAGTACTTC.